One T cell receptor beta chain is described in this entry. This clone has more than one count but fewer than ten. Its recognized antigen is unknown. No base quality information exists; no much larger clone differs at one position. The entire amount of isolated RNA was reverse transcribed using the High Capacity cDNA Reverse Transcription Kit, so the sequenced TCRB transcripts were expressed ones. Naive, central memory and regulatory T cell samples underwent deep immunoSEQ sequencing, averaging around 3.7 million total reads per sample. Sorted cells were lysed in RLT buffer and RNA was extracted with DNase-treated RNeasy Micro or Mini kits, depending on cell number. Each cell subset was processed separately to prevent cross-contamination, with patient and healthy donor samples processed together. The immunoSEQ multiplex PCR was used to amplify TCRB sequences from cDNA, yielding 87-bp fragments that span the CDR3 region. The amplicons were sequenced using the Illumina HiSeq platform. The study's processing was this. PCR bias was computationally corrected using synthetic template baselines, reads within Hamming distance 2 were collapsed, and singletons that could not be merged were discarded. Reads were aligned against IMGT to assign V, D and J genes, CDR3 length and insertions or deletions at six rearrangement sites. Clonotype counts were normalized to sorted cell number within each subset before computing true diversity and Gini coefficients with the tcR R package. The overlap coefficient, calculated on TCRB nucleotide sequences, was used to quantify repertoire sharing. As stored in TCRdb, this immuneACCESS dataset retains in-frame rearrangements with V and J assigned. A fraction of the clones does not appear; measured against another copy, unresolved V genes explain less than half of the discrepancy, and the remainder lacks a known reason. V and J calls plus clone size are reproduced from that table; the DNA served to infer D and trimming. Counted in this sample were approximately 140,000 clones; roughly 10% of them appeared once. Approximately 0.7% of the sample rests with the top ten.

Each donor gave one peripheral blood draw, averaging around 120 mL, which was collected into heparinised tubes. A BD FACSAria II was used to sort naive, central memory, regulatory and stem cell-like memory CD4+ T cells with a panel that included CD45RO, CCR7, CD25, CD127, CD95 and CD27. A purity above 98% was achieved for all sorted populations. PBMCs were isolated right away by Lymphoprep density gradient centrifugation and were stained directly, without culture. So that batch effects would be minimized, each experiment stained and sorted samples in pairs, pairing one healthy donor with one patient. This sample was taken from a study of beta chain features in type 1 diabetes (dated by TCRdb to the late 2010s). Looking at the study overall: Patients and healthy donors did not differ in mean age, gender distribution, total cell number or subset yield. A total of approximately 100,000,000 sorted cells were examined across all samples, and the number of cells per subset was strongly correlated with RNA yield. The study compared TCRB repertoires of sorted circulating CD4+ T cell subsets between recently diagnosed type 1 diabetes patients and matched healthy donors. Whereas all 28 donors provided naive and central memory subsets, regulatory and stem cell-like memory subsets were isolated from just 8 patients and roughly 8 healthy donors.

On the study overall, not on this receptor specifically: The naive, central memory and regulatory TCRB repertoires appeared to resemble one another more closely among patients than among healthy donors. Because cDNA was sequenced instead of genomic DNA, highly expressing activated cells could be over-represented, though the groups showed no difference in activation or CD3 levels. A moderate but significant shortening of TCRB CDR3 length was observed in type 1 diabetes patients in all four CD4+ subsets. At VDJ recombination sites, type 1 diabetes patients had fewer insertions and more deleted nucleotides, which implies abnormalities in thymic rearrangement. Because the HLA sub-analyses included only small numbers of individuals, any influence of HLA type on TCRB rearrangement was left unresolved. PCR might favor shorter templates, but patient and control samples were amplified and corrected together, so any skew would affect both groups equally.

The trim is 6 bases for V and 5 bases for J, with a gap of 20 bases between the germline ends. From the cysteine up to the phenylalanine, the CDR3 has a length of 15 residues. Kept here is only the CDR3 DNA, which spans 45 bases and is read in frame from base 1. The CDR1 and CDR2 encoded by the germline V gene are MDHEN and SYDVKM. What was sequenced was central memory CD4+ T cells from blood. Recombination connected TRBV28 to TRBJ2-7, and the D gene may be TRBD2, 5 bases matching. The clonotype was recovered from a man aged 30-40 years with type 1 diabetes. The nucleotide sequence reads TGTGCCAGCAGGGCCCGGACGGGTCGGAGGAACGAGCAGTACTTC. It translates as CASRARTGRRNEQYF.